These 14 T cell receptor beta chains came from one sample sequenced in a study of blood T cell repertoires in COVID-19. The protocol was immunoSEQ multiplex PCR, while the TCRdb copy is restricted to in-frame clones and leaves out a portion. The table has 300,000 or so clones, approximately 90% seen once; the top ten hold approximately 6.6%. Source material: peripheral blood. Receptors were obtained from a woman in her thirties who had recovered from COVID-19.

The CDR3 region is CASSLSGTGNEQFF. For the CDR3, the DNA is TGTGCCAGCAGTTTATCGGGGACAGGCAATGAGCAGTTCTTC. This sequence joins TRBV28 and TRBJ2-1; 8 positions match TRBD1. The CDR3 totals 14 residues. With V trimmed by 1 base and J by 6 bases, 2 bases remained unmatched. The V gene's germline CDR1 is MDHEN and CDR2 SYDVKM.

As regards this clone: An end of the junction does not agree with germline; a read error may underlie this. The V call is TRBV3-1 (or the pseudogene TRBV3-2), the J call TRBJ1-2, with D maybe TRBD1 (5 bases). There are 14 residues in the CDR3. Germline CDR1 LGHDT, CDR2 YNNKEL (reference sequence). The CDR3 coding sequence is TGTGCCAGCAACCAAATTGGGGGACTCGAACCCTACACCTTC. The encoded protein is CASNQIGGLEPYTF.

This chain connects TRBV5-4 to TRBJ2-1, with 8 bases lining up with TRBD2. J gave up 12 bases and V 0 bases, and 11 bases lay outside the gene matches. The CDR3 contains 15 residues. From germline, CDR1 is SGHNT and CDR2 YYREEE (reference sequence). The chain's CDR3 is CASSLAGGAIRGQFF. The CDR3 DNA follows: TGTGCCAGCAGCTTGGCGGGGGGGGCTATACGTGGGCAGTTCTTC.

The CDR3 spells CSVDSSGNYTF. The CDR3 nucleotides are TGCAGCGTCGACAGTTCTGGCAACTACACCTTC. This chain connects TRBV29-1 to TRBJ1-2; TRBD1 is a possible D gene (5 bases). CDR3 size: 11 residues. V was shortened by 6 bases and J by 10 bases, with 15 bases between the two germline ends. Germline V gene data show CDR1 as SQVTM and CDR2 as ANQGSEA.

The rearrangement joins TRBV10-3 to TRBJ2-2; D uncertain. CDR3 length equals 12 residues. The V and J ends lost 2 bases and 6 bases respectively, with 4 bases between them. Per the germline V gene, CDR1 is ENHRY and CDR2 is SYGVKD. In DNA form, the CDR3 reads TGTGCCATCAGTGAGGGGCCCGGGGAGCTGTTTTTT. This sequence encodes CAISEGPGELFF.

This chain connects TRBV18 to TRBJ2-5; D not certain. Germline CDR1 reads KGHSH; CDR2 reads LQKENI. The CDR3 spans 13 residues. Trimming pared 0 bases from V and 3 bases from J, leaving 5 bases between. CDR3 in DNA: TGTGCCAGCTCACCACCGTCTGAAGAGACCCAGTACTTC. This gives the protein CASSPPSEETQYF.

The rearrangement uses TRBV28 and TRBJ1-5; D ambiguous. Trimming stripped 6 bases from V and 4 bases from J, with 16 bases between. This CDR3 spans 15 amino acids. CDR1 and CDR2 (germline): MDHEN, SYDVKM. CDR3 sequence reads: CASSAPSILNQPQHF. CDR3 in DNA: TGTGCCAGCAGCGCCCCCTCAATTCTAAATCAGCCCCAGCATTTT.

The genes are TRBV2 and TRBJ2-1; 9 positions match TRBD1. The CDR3 totals 16 residues. V trimming: 6 bases; J trimming: 8 bases; junction bases outside the gene matches: 14. Per the germline V gene, CDR1 is SNHLY and CDR2 is FYNNEI. This CDR3 reads CASRQMLGQGIDEQFF. The CDR3 bases are TGTGCCAGCAGACAGATGTTGGGACAGGGTATTGATGAGCAGTTCTTC.

The gene calls are TRBV6-5 and TRBJ1-1; D perhaps matches TRBD1 (5 bases). The CDR3 loop spans 13 amino acids. Germline V gene lookup returns CDR1 MNHEY and CDR2 SVGAGI. V was pared by 7 bases and J by 1 base, with 10 bases between. This chain's CDR3 is CASTRQTNTEAFF. The CDR3, as DNA: TGTGCCAGCACCCGACAGACGAACACTGAAGCTTTCTTT.

CDR3 DNA sequence: TGTGCCAGCCAAAGCGGAGGGCGGACCGGGGAGCTGTTTTTT. Its protein product is CASQSGGRTGELFF. This chain links TRBV2 with TRBJ2-2; D is possibly TRBD2 (6 bases). Germline assignment: CDR1 SNHLY and CDR2 FYNNEI. This CDR3 region has 14 residues. V shed 8 bases and J shed 5 bases, with 15 bases lying between them.

J is TRBJ2-5 and V is TRBV2; 9 bases agree with TRBD1. The CDR3 contains 15 residues. With 5 bases clipped from V and 4 bases from J, the junction kept 8 bases outside the gene matches. The germline V gene has CDR1 SNHLY and CDR2 FYNNEI. DNA for the CDR3: TGTGCCAGCAGTCCCCTACCGGGACAGGGAGAGACCCAGTACTTC. Protein sequence: CASSPLPGQGETQYF.

The rearrangement uses TRBV12-3 or TRBV12-4 and TRBJ1-4, with 7 bases matching TRBD1. This CDR3 has 13 residues. With V trimmed by 6 bases and J by 14 bases, 12 bases remained unmatched. The CDR3 loop is CASRGTAQAELFF. For the CDR3, the DNA is TGTGCCAGCAGGGGGACAGCTCAAGCCGAGCTGTTTTTT.

The V gene is TRBV6-2 or TRBV6-3, the J gene TRBJ2-3; the match to TRBD2 covers 8 bases. This CDR3 has 15 residues. Trimming took 5 bases from V and 5 from J; bases not matched to a gene: 9. Germline assignment: CDR1 MNHEY and CDR2 SVGEGT. CDR3 sequence reads: CASSRSSGPGDTQYF. The CDR3 nucleotides are TGTGCCAGCAGTCGTTCTAGCGGGCCAGGAGATACGCAGTATTTT.

This clone was seen ten or more times. The chain is built from TRBV5-4 and TRBJ1-2; D gene ambiguous. Germline V gene lookup returns CDR1 SGHNT and CDR2 YYREEE (reference sequence). V was cut by 1 base and J by 2 bases, with 12 bases left in between. The CDR3 is 15 residues long. The CDR3: CASSLSRNQNYGYTF. In nucleotides, the CDR3 is TGTGCCAGCAGCTTGTCCAGAAATCAAAACTATGGCTACACCTTC.